The text below deals with one T cell receptor (beta chain). This entry belongs to a study of shared clonotypes between healthy human individuals. Deep-level running was used for the assay. Sorted subsets were amplified in replicate PCRs using around 220 ng DNA, around 30,000 T cell genomes. Produced via immunoSEQ multiplex PCR; TCRdb's table is partial and in-frame only. This sample carries approximately 2,300,000 clones, roughly 90% of them seen once, and the ten largest clones take 0.37%. The CDR3 consists of 15 residues. Trimming cost V 4 bases and J 2 bases, with 11 bases left between them. Germline values: CDR1 KGHSH, CDR2 LQKENI.

The material sequenced was naive CD4+ T cells from PBMCs. Documented subset: CD45RA+ positively selected. The receptor's source is a man aged 18 to 29 in good health. Some clones in this sample may be carry-over from other donors' samples. The chain joins TRBV18 to TRBJ2-2; D not resolved. CDR3 loop: CASSRLQENTGELFF. The CDR3, as DNA: TGTGCCAGCTCACGGCTACAAGAAAACACCGGGGAGCTGTTTTTT.